The entry that follows covers one T cell receptor (beta chain) sequence. This specimen comes from a study of preoperative IRX-2 immunotherapy in early breast cancer. The treatment is: preoperative locoregional IRX-2 cytokine immunotherapy. Patients received preoperative, locoregional IRX-2 cytokine immunotherapy in a phase Ib study. The table came from immunoSEQ multiplex PCR; TCRdb's copy has only in-frame clones and leaves some out. The table lists 3,000 to 4,500 clones, 65% to 85% of them singletons. The origin of this receptor is a human donor with breast cancer. The input for sequencing was tumor tissue, taken before IRX-2 immunotherapy.

CDR3 region: CSVEASGNQADTQYF. CDR3 DNA: TGCAGCGTTGAGGCTAGCGGGAACCAAGCAGATACGCAGTATTTT. The chain joins TRBV29-1 to TRBJ2-3; 9 nucleotides align to TRBD2. Trimming at V came to 3 bases and at J to 4 bases, leaving 8 bases not matched to a gene. CDR1 and CDR2 (germline): SQVTM, ANQGSEA. CDR3 length: 15 residues.